The TCR beta chain described here comes from a study of response to subunit inactivated influenza vaccine. For this clonotype: Its antigen remains unidentified.

Whole-study results and caveats: It was suggested by the authors that few new T cells are recruited by each seasonal influenza vaccination.

There are 14 residues in the CDR3. Trimming shortened V by 5 bases and J by 3 bases, and 13 bases separated the two germline ends. Germline values: CDR1 MDHEN, CDR2 SYDVKM. TCRdb itself ran the RT-PCR reads through MiXCR, one entry per CDR3 protein. The table lists around 570,000 distinct CDR3 sequences, 6.5% to 8% of them singletons. The sequence was collected from a man between 50 and 69 years old who received an inactivated influenza vaccine. The chain links TRBV28 to TRBJ1-1; the D is unclear. The sequencing here drew on PBMCs from blood, taken 23 to 25 months after vaccination. This CDR3 is CASSTQQPHTEAFF. CDR3 DNA: TGTGCCAGCAGTACCCAACAACCGCACACTGAAGCTTTCTTT.